This record covers a single TCR beta chain. These data belong to a study of blood T cell repertoires in COVID-19. The overall study: Acute and convalescent COVID-19 specimens originated in the United States, Italy and Spain.

In the original analysis: Nucleated cell counts were estimated from reference gene primer amplification. The table came from immunoSEQ multiplex PCR; TCRdb's copy has only in-frame clones and leaves some out. The V and J calls and clone size were taken over from that table, and D and trimming were inferred from the DNA. The table includes roughly 220,000 clones, around four fifths detected once. This CDR3 is built from 14 residues. V was pared by 6 bases and J by 5 bases, with 9 bases of the junction left unmatched. Per germline, CDR1 KGHSH and CDR2 LQKENI. Those enrolled in Seattle joined during active infection and were followed longitudinally afterward.

The sample consisted of peripheral blood. This chain connects TRBV18 to TRBJ1-1; 7 bases align to TRBD1. The sequence was obtained from a woman older than 75 with COVID-19, enrolled during active disease. In DNA, the CDR3 is TGTGCCAGCTCTCAGACAGGGCCTCGGACTGAAGCTTTCTTT. Translation: CASSQTGPRTEAFF.